Listed below are T cell receptor beta chains from one sample, sequenced in a study of regulatory T cells in long-lasting Graves disease. One entry per CDR3 protein results from TCRdb running MiXCR on the multiplex PCR reads. The sample has approximately 470,000 distinct CDR3 sequences; roughly 16% are singletons. These data also formed part of another study, on T cells in Graves' hyperthyroidism and ophthalmopathy.

Sequencing was performed on peripheral blood mononuclear cells (PBMCs), taken at new diagnosis, from a patient treated with antithyroid drugs. The origin of the receptors is a man aged 35-49 years with Graves disease. The conserved cysteine and the conserved F or W are not part of the CDR3 here. Each record gives: V gene, D gene, J gene, CDR3 protein. The D gene is left open where the match is weak.

>TRBV12-3/TRBV12-4|TRBD2|TRBJ2-5
ASSSGTSEQETQY
>TRBV14|.|TRBJ2-7
ASSPERATKH
>TRBV30|.|TRBJ2-5
AWRRTWSETQY
>TRBV2|.|TRBJ2-1
ASSVNEQF
>TRBV29-1|TRBD2|TRBJ2-1
SVELAEGTYNEQF
>TRBV30|TRBD1|TRBJ2-7
AWMETGGLFRQY
>TRBV6-1|TRBD2|TRBJ2-7
ASQRGISEQY
>TRBV28|TRBD1|TRBJ2-7
ASSQSGQGGDEQY
>TRBV19|.|TRBJ1-1
ASRTYTRGKNTEAF
>TRBV24-1|TRBD1|TRBJ2-6
ATSDSHRGGANVLT
>TRBV29-1|.|TRBJ1-1
SVSRTVNTEAF
>TRBV6-5|.|TRBJ2-1
ASSYEAHPGNEQF
>TRBV27|TRBD1|TRBJ2-5
ASRRGQGAFETQY
>TRBV5-1|.|TRBJ2-7
ASSSLGAPHEQY
>TRBV7-2|TRBD1|TRBJ1-1
ASSRTGGALGTEAF
>TRBV11-2|TRBD2|TRBJ2-7
ASSLEPSGRAEQY
>TRBV29-1|.|TRBJ1-1
SGFGGANTEAF
>TRBV3-1|.|TRBJ1-3
ASSQDQRQGLPSGNTIY
>TRBV28|TRBD1|TRBJ1-2
ASSVTRGDYGYT
>TRBV19|.|TRBJ1-2
ASSPDIRGGYT
>TRBV7-2|TRBD2|TRBJ2-5
ASSQEAASGETQY
>TRBV20-1|TRBD1|TRBJ1-6
SASDRGRNSPLH
>TRBV28|TRBD1|TRBJ1-4
ASSSGTGALNEKLF
>TRBV5-5|.|TRBJ1-2
ASSLQEYDYGYT
>TRBV19|TRBD1|TRBJ2-5
ASRGTGMETQY
>TRBV29-1|.|TRBJ1-2
SVGGTVSNYGYT
>TRBV28|.|TRBJ2-7
ASSSPGLSVYEQY
>TRBV20-1|TRBD2|TRBJ2-3
SARDAGTSGTTDTQY
>TRBV2|.|TRBJ2-7
ASQRTAREGEQY
>TRBV11-2|TRBD1|TRBJ2-4
ASSFFGTGKNIQY
>TRBV27|TRBD1|TRBJ2-7
ASSGRDRGRPYEQY
>TRBV9|.|TRBJ2-7
ASSGDPYEQC
>TRBV29-1|TRBD1|TRBJ1-1
SVDSLTGGRTEAF
>TRBV7-8|.|TRBJ1-2
ASSPTSGGPPNYGYT
>TRBV2|.|TRBJ2-1
ASSGAETTTDEQF
>TRBV7-9|TRBD2|TRBJ2-5
ASSSIAGTGETQY
>TRBV4-2|TRBD1|TRBJ2-7
ASSQEPGQVQFEQY
>TRBV6-2/TRBV6-3|TRBD2|TRBJ2-7
ASSVAISFGGRARGGEQY
>TRBV9|.|TRBJ1-5
ASSGRGQNSNQPQH
>TRBV10-3|TRBD1|TRBJ1-1
AISERGQGASNTEAF
>TRBV7-9|TRBD2|TRBJ2-7
ASSKRTSGTRNYSYEQY
>TRBV7-8|TRBD1|TRBJ2-7
ASSLLQGARYEQY
>TRBV2|TRBD2|TRBJ2-7
ASSDLASGAKGREQY
>TRBV5-1|.|.
ASSLGPGPTYEQY
>TRBV27|TRBD1|TRBJ1-3
ASSSGQGVGNTIY
>TRBV27|TRBD2|TRBJ2-7
ASTQTSGSSSYEQY
>TRBV30|TRBD1|TRBJ1-1
AWTYTGGPNTEAF
>TRBV11-1|TRBD2|TRBJ2-2
ASSLSGRSTGELF
>TRBV2|.|TRBJ2-7
ASLTGVTYEQY
>TRBV7-9|TRBD1|TRBJ2-1
ASSPSRTGGTNEQF
>TRBV28|TRBD1|TRBJ2-5
ASSLSGQGFETQY